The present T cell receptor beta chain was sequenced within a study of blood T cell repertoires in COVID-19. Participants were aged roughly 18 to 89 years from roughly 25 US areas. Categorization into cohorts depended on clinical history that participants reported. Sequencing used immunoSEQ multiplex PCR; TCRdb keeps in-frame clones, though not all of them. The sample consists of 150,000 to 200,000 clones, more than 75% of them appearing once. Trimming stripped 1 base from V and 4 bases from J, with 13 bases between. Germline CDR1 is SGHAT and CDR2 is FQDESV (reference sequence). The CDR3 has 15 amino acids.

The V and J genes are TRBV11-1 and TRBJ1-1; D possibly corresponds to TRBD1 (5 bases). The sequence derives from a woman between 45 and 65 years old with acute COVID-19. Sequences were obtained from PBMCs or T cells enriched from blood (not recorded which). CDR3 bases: TGTGCCAGCAGCTTAGATGGGGGGAGGACCACTGAAGCTTTCTTT. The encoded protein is CASSLDGGRTTEAFF.